The clone carrying this T cell receptor beta chain turned up a few times. Its antigen is not identified. This sample is part of a study of CD8 T cells in ankylosing spondylitis. Study outcomes and limitations: Enrichment of disease-linked clones was reportedly significant in matched ankylosing spondylitis synovial fluid. Ankylosing spondylitis blood appeared to carry a characteristic TCR beta motif of several highly homologous variants.

Germline V gene sequence: CDR1 DFQATT, CDR2 SNEGSKA (reference sequence). The CDR3 sequence is 14 residues long. V was clipped by 6 bases and J by 5 bases; unmatched bases: 8. TCRdb re-called the 5' RACE reads with MiXCR, one entry per CDR3 protein. The profile shows 200,000 to 250,000 distinct CDR3 sequences, 9.5% to 12% of them singletons. The sequenced sample was blood, either unsorted or a sorted T cell fraction (not recorded which). The TCR sequence derives from a male donor with ankylosing spondylitis or in good health (not recorded which). The chain links TRBV20-1 to TRBJ2-5; 11 nucleotides agree with TRBD2. Here the CDR3 reads CSAYTSGSYETQYF. The CDR3 DNA sequence: TGCAGTGCCTACACTAGCGGGAGCTATGAGACCCAGTACTTC.